The 28 T cell receptor beta chains below come from one sample, sequenced in a study of T cell responses to AZD1222 COVID-19 vaccine. This table comes from immunoSEQ multiplex PCR, and its TCRdb copy is limited to in-frame clones, with some not included. Among under 120,000 clones listed, around 90% were seen once. Sequenced material: peripheral blood, taken on day 0 of AZD1222 vaccination. The origin of the receptors is an adult in good health.

The V and J genes are TRBV19 and TRBJ2-7, with D perhaps given as TRBD1 or TRBD2 (5 bases each). V was pared by 4 bases and J by 6 bases, with 16 bases between. Germline lookup yields CDR1 LNHDA and CDR2 SQIVND (reference sequence). The CDR3 contains 14 residues. The CDR3 sequence is CASSTLDLGVEQYF. As DNA, the CDR3 is TGTGCCAGTAGTACCTTAGATTTGGGGGTCGAGCAGTACTTC.

DNA of the CDR3: TGTGCCAGCAGTTCCGGACGGAACTATGGCTACACCTTC. It specifies CASSSGRNYGYTF. The chain joins TRBV27 to TRBJ1-2; D call uncertain. The CDR3 runs 13 residues. The germline V gene encodes CDR1 MNHEY and CDR2 SMNVEV (reference sequence). The V gene lost 4 bases and the J gene lost 2 bases, with 8 bases spanning the gap.

CDR3 sequence: CASSQDLQGRTGELFF. CDR3 DNA: TGCGCCAGCAGCCAAGATCTCCAGGGACGCACCGGGGAGCTGTTTTTT. The chain recombines TRBV4-3 with TRBJ2-2; D may correspond to TRBD1 or TRBD2 (5 bases each). The CDR3 consists of 16 residues. The V and J ends lost 0 bases and 4 bases respectively, with 12 bases between them. In germline, CDR1 is LGHNA, CDR2 YSLEER.

The chain is built from TRBV4-1 and TRBJ2-1; 12 nucleotides line up with TRBD2. The junction had 3 bases not matched to a gene; V was cut back by 0 bases and J by 6 bases. This CDR3 spans 16 amino acids. CDR1 is MGHRA, CDR2 YSYEKL, per germline. Here the CDR3 DNA reads TGCGCCAGCAGCCAAGATTTGGGACTAGCGGGCAATGAGCAGTTCTTC. Translated, it gives CASSQDLGLAGNEQFF.

This chain links TRBV13 with TRBJ1-1; 11 bases agree with TRBD1. The CDR3 contains 16 residues. With V trimmed by 7 bases and J by 6 bases, 13 bases remained unmatched. Germline V gene data show CDR1 as PRHDT and CDR2 as FYEKMQ (reference sequence). The CDR3 DNA sequence: TGTGCCAGCACCAACTCCCCACCGGGACAGGGGGCTGAAGCTTTCTTT. Translating gives CASTNSPPGQGAEAFF.

This rearrangement joins TRBV19 to TRBJ1-5; TRBD1 might be the D (5 bases). Trimming removed 7 bases at V and 2 bases at J, with 18 bases between. The CDR3 length is 16 residues. Germline V gene sequence: CDR1 LNHDA, CDR2 SQIVND (reference sequence). The CDR3 DNA reads TGTGCCAGTAAGGGGATGGCAGCGGTCGGCAATCAGCCCCAGCATTTT. It specifies CASKGMAAVGNQPQHF. The whole variable domain, filled in from reference TRBV19 and TRBJ1-5, reads DGGITQSPKYLFRKEGQNVTLSCEQNLNHDAMYWYRQDPGQGLRLIYYSQIVNDFQKGDIAEGYSVSREKKESFPLTVTSAQKNPTAFYLCASKGMAAVGNQPQHFGDGTRLSIL.

The sample holds a few counts of this clone. This chain links TRBV27 with TRBJ1-6; possible D gene TRBD1, 6 bases. Trimming stripped 5 bases from V and 7 bases from J, with 15 bases between. CDR1 is MNHEY, CDR2 SMNVEV, per germline (reference sequence). CDR3 size: 15 residues. The CDR3 reads CASSALGQTNSPLHF. CDR3 in DNA: TGTGCCAGCAGTGCACTCGGACAGACAAATTCACCCCTCCACTTT.

The genes are TRBV18 and TRBJ2-4; 9 nucleotides agree with TRBD1. This CDR3 has 14 residues. Per the germline V gene, CDR1 is KGHSH and CDR2 is LQKENI. V lost 2 bases, J lost 6 bases, and 2 bases stayed unmatched. In DNA form, the CDR3 reads TGTGCCAGCTCACCAGGGACAGGGTCAAACATTCAGTACTTC. It specifies CASSPGTGSNIQYF.

This chain connects TRBV20-1 to TRBJ2-7; 8 positions agree with TRBD2. Losses at the gene ends were 3 bases for V and 4 bases for J; bases not matched to a gene: 8. Germline-derived CDR1 and CDR2 are DFQATT and SNEGSKA (reference sequence). This CDR3 is 14 amino acids long. Here the CDR3 reads CSASSGGGLYEQYF. The CDR3 nucleotides read TGCAGTGCTAGTTCCGGGGGGGGCCTATACGAGCAGTACTTC.

The J gene is TRBJ2-5, the V gene TRBV5-1; 15 bases fit TRBD2. J lost 4 bases, V lost 4 bases, and 8 bases had no gene match. CDR3 length equals 17 residues. The germline gives CDR1 SGHRS, CDR2 YFSETQ. The CDR3 loop reads CASSTGLAGGPRETQYF. DNA of the CDR3: TGCGCCAGCAGCACCGGACTAGCGGGGGGGCCCAGAGAGACCCAGTACTTC.

The chain carries TRBV3-1 (or the pseudogene TRBV3-2) and TRBJ1-5, with D uncertain. The V and J ends lost 0 bases and 5 bases respectively, with 8 bases between them. Germline V CDR1 and CDR2: LGHDT, YNNKEL (reference sequence). CDR3 length: 14 residues. The CDR3 protein is CASSQDSADQPQHF. The CDR3 DNA follows: TGTGCCAGCAGCCAAGATTCGGCTGATCAGCCCCAGCATTTT.

The genes are TRBV2 and TRBJ2-7; 7 bases align to TRBD2. This CDR3 spans 13 amino acids. V lost 7 bases and J lost 2; bases outside the gene matches: 5. Germline V CDR1 and CDR2: SNHLY, FYNNEI. CDR3 sequence: CASTGTTPYEQYF. The CDR3 DNA reads TGTGCCAGCACCGGGACTACCCCCTACGAGCAGTACTTC.

This clone turned up a few times. The chain carries TRBV29-1 and TRBJ2-2; 9 nucleotides align to TRBD1. V was pared by 8 bases and J by 3 bases, with 10 bases of the junction left unmatched. Germline V gene data show CDR1 as SQVTM and CDR2 as ANQGSEA. The CDR3 covers 15 residues. Here the CDR3 DNA reads TGCAGCTGTCGCGAGGGACAGGGAGACACCGGGGAGCTGTTTTTT. This gives the protein CSCREGQGDTGELFF.

The CDR3 loop is CASRKGLAGVGNEQFF. DNA of the CDR3: TGTGCCAGCAGGAAGGGACTAGCGGGGGTTGGCAATGAGCAGTTCTTC. The rearrangement uses TRBV7-3 and TRBJ2-1; 14 bases are a match to TRBD2. Germline V CDR1 and CDR2: SGHTA, FQGTGA. The CDR3 has 16 amino acids. After removal of 6 bases from V and 6 bases from J, the junction contained 7 bases not matched to a gene.

This chain links TRBV9 with TRBJ2-3; TRBD1 matches at 9 bases. The germline CDR1 and CDR2 sequences are SGDLS and YYNGEE. V gave up 5 bases and J gave up 4 bases; unmatched junction bases: 17. The CDR3 is made up of 18 amino acids. The CDR3 region is CASSVTSTGTGMSDTQYF. The CDR3 region has the DNA TGTGCCAGCAGTGTCACCTCTACCGGGACAGGGATGTCAGATACGCAGTATTTT. Full variable domain (missing parts from reference TRBV9 and TRBJ2-3): DSGVTQTPKHLITATGQRVTLRCSPRSGDLSVYWYQQSLDQGLQFLIQYYNGEERAKGNILERFSAQQFPDLHSELNLSSLELGDSALYFCASSVTSTGTGMSDTQYFGPGTRLTVL.

The chain is built from TRBV20-1 and TRBJ1-6; weak D call: TRBD1 (6 bases). Germline V gene data show CDR1 as DFQATT and CDR2 as SNEGSKA (reference sequence). V lost 3 bases and J 9 bases, leaving 18 bases between the germline ends. The CDR3 runs to 15 residues. The CDR3: CSASRGGRAISPLHF. Written as DNA, the CDR3 is TGCAGTGCTAGTAGGGGGGGCAGGGCGATTTCACCCCTCCACTTT.

The V and J genes are TRBV7-3 and TRBJ2-3, with 7 bases fitting TRBD2. Germline V gene lookup returns CDR1 SGHTA and CDR2 FQGTGA. CDR3 length equals 15 residues. The trim removed 5 bases at V and 6 bases at J, leaving 11 bases unmatched. The CDR3 protein is CASSTRTGGRDTQYF. As DNA, the CDR3 is TGTGCCAGCAGCACCCGTACCGGGGGGAGGGATACGCAGTATTTT.

The rearrangement links TRBV7-2 to TRBJ1-5; 9 bases fit TRBD1. Germline CDR1 and CDR2: SGHTA and FQGNSA. J gave up 4 bases and V 3 bases, and 4 bases lay outside the gene matches. The CDR3 is made up of 15 amino acids. CDR3 in DNA: TGTGCCAGCAGCTTGGCGACAGGGGGTAATCAGCCCCAGCATTTT. Residues: CASSLATGGNQPQHF.

The chain joins TRBV7-2 to TRBJ2-5; D uncertain. Germline loops: CDR1 SGHTA, CDR2 FQGNSA. V was cut by 1 base and J by 2 bases, with 5 bases left in between. CDR3 length: 13 amino acids. CDR3 DNA sequence: TGTGCCAGCAGCTTAGTAGGTCAAGAGACCCAGTACTTC. Translated, it gives CASSLVGQETQYF.

This clone has just one count. V is TRBV15 and J is TRBJ1-2; a weak D match, TRBD1 (5 bases). V lost 6 bases and J lost 5, with 22 bases in between. The CDR3 has 16 residues. Per germline, CDR1 LNHNV and CDR2 YYDKDF (reference sequence). The CDR3 nucleotides are TGTGCCACCAGGCGAGGGACCGCAAGTCCCCTTTATGGCTACACCTTC. It yields the protein CATRRGTASPLYGYTF.

The chain recombines TRBV7-3 with TRBJ2-3; TRBD1 agrees at 8 bases. Germline CDR1 and CDR2: SGHTA and FQGTGA. The CDR3 loop spans 14 amino acids. V shed 5 bases and J 3 bases; nucleotides not matched to a gene: 4. The CDR3 loop is CASSPTGATDTQYF. The CDR3 bases are TGTGCCAGCAGCCCGACAGGGGCAACAGATACGCAGTATTTT.

The gene calls are TRBV7-9 and TRBJ2-4, with TRBD2 identical over 12 bases. V lost 5 bases and J lost 8; bases outside the gene matches: 13. The germline CDR1 and CDR2 sequences are SEHNR and FQNEAQ (reference sequence). There are 17 residues in the CDR3. The CDR3 reads CASSPGLAGFVGDIQYF. The CDR3 DNA reads TGTGCCAGCAGCCCTGGACTAGCGGGGTTCGTAGGTGACATTCAGTACTTC.

J is TRBJ1-1 and V is TRBV6-1, with D unresolved. Germline CDR1 reads MNHNS; CDR2 reads SASEGT. Trimming pared 3 bases from V and 6 bases from J, leaving 14 bases between. The CDR3 contains 14 residues. The CDR3 DNA is TGTGCCAGCAGTGAGAGTCCCGATCGGGCTGAAGCTTTCTTT. Residues: CASSESPDRAEAFF.

V usage is TRBV5-1 and J usage is TRBJ2-2; D might be TRBD2 (5 bases). Trimming pared 0 bases from V and 9 bases from J, leaving 15 bases between. This CDR3 has 15 amino acids. Germline CDR1 and CDR2: SGHRS and YFSETQ. CDR3 in DNA: TGCGCCAGCAGCTTGGACCCGGGAAATATCCGGGAGCTGTTTTTT. Translating gives CASSLDPGNIRELFF.

This sequence joins TRBV6-5 and TRBJ1-4; TRBD1 is a possible D gene (5 bases). Germline V gene lookup returns CDR1 MNHEY and CDR2 SVGAGI. CDR3 size: 15 residues. V lost 1 base and J lost 3, with 9 bases in between. The DNA of the CDR3 is TGTGCCAGCAGTTACTGGGGGACGGCTAATGAAAAACTGTTTTTT. Translated, it gives CASSYWGTANEKLFF.

The chain links TRBV30 to TRBJ1-6; perhaps TRBD1 as D (5 bases). The germline V gene has CDR1 GTSNPN and CDR2 SVGIG (reference sequence). V was clipped by 8 bases and J by 5 bases, with 13 bases between them. The CDR3 sequence is 13 residues long. CDR3 bases: TGTGCCCAAGGGGCCGGGAATAATTCACCCCTCCACTTT. This gives the protein CAQGAGNNSPLHF. The whole variable domain, remainder taken from reference TRBV30 and TRBJ1-6, is SQTIHQWPATLVQPVGSPLSLECTVEGTSNPNLYWYRQAAGRGLQLLFYSVGIGQISSEVPQNLSASRPQDRQFILSSKKLLLSDSGFYLCAQGAGNNSPLHFGNGTRLTVT.

This rearrangement joins TRBV11-1 to TRBJ2-1, with D uncertain. This CDR3 contains 12 residues. V was cut by 5 bases and J by 8 bases, with 10 bases left in between. Per the germline V gene, CDR1 is SGHAT and CDR2 is FQDESV (reference sequence). The CDR3 spells CASSLPRDEQFF. The CDR3 nucleotides are TGTGCCAGCAGCCTTCCCCGGGATGAGCAGTTCTTC.

V gene TRBV6-2 or TRBV6-3 combines with J gene TRBJ2-2; possibly TRBD1 for D (5 bases). Trimming cost V 2 bases and J 5 bases, with 9 bases left between them. Germline assignment: CDR1 MNHEY and CDR2 SVGEGT. This CDR3 has 14 amino acids. CDR3 sequence: CASSYAQGTGELFF. The CDR3 DNA is TGTGCCAGCAGTTACGCCCAGGGAACCGGGGAGCTGTTTTTT.